Listed below are T cell receptor beta chains from one sample, sequenced in a study of shared clonotypes between healthy human individuals. Assay used: immunoSEQ multiplex PCR; TCRdb lists only in-frame clones, some missing. The sample has about 1 million clones, under 80% seen once. The sample consisted of memory CD4+ T cells sorted from blood. Receptors were obtained from a man younger than 30 in good health. Both conserved end residues are part of each CDR3. The D gene is left open where the match is weak. A clone size is listed for some rows: how often the clone was seen (once, few, many), or a class if it is expanded.

clone_size j_call d_call v_call cdr3_nt cdr3_aa
once TRBJ2-5 - TRBV2 TGTGCCAGCAGTACAGAACAGGGTTGGGGGACCCAGTACTTC CASSTEQGWGTQYF
- TRBJ2-7 - TRBV7-8 TGTGCCAGCAGCTCTGCTAGTACGGGACTGGCTACCTACGAGCAGTACTTC CASSSASTGLATYEQYF
- TRBJ2-4 - TRBV27 TGTGCCAGCAGCCCCGGGAGTACCAAAAACATTCAGTACTTC CASSPGSTKNIQYF
- TRBJ2-7 TRBD1 TRBV6-1 TGTGCCAGCAGTGGGGTGTCCGGGACAGGGCGCGACGAGCAGTACTTC CASSGVSGTGRDEQYF
few TRBJ2-7 - TRBV7-2 TGTGCCAGCAGCTTAAGCGGGTACGAGCAGTACTTC CASSLSGYEQYF
few TRBJ1-6 TRBD1 TRBV25-1 TGTGCCAGCAGTGCGCGGGACAGGGTTTTGAGGTCACCCCTCCACTTT CASSARDRVLRSPLHF
- TRBJ2-3 - TRBV11-2 TGTGCCAGCAGCCCACCGGTAGGGGATACGCAGTATTTT CASSPPVGDTQYF
- TRBJ2-7 - TRBV5-1 TGCGCCAGCAGCTTAGACAGGCCTTCCTACGAGCAGTACTTC CASSLDRPSYEQYF
once TRBJ1-2 TRBD1 TRBV25-1 TGTGCCAGCAGTGGGGGACAGGCAGAAACCAACTATGGCTACACCTTC CASSGGQAETNYGYTF
- TRBJ2-7 TRBD2 TRBV20-1 TGCAGTGCCAACCTAGCGGGAGCGTGGTACTTC CSANLAGAWYF
- TRBJ2-1 TRBD2 TRBV6-1 TGTGCCAGCAACCCCCGGGGGGGAACCTACAATGAGCAGTTCTTC CASNPRGGTYNEQFF
- TRBJ2-1 TRBD2 TRBV19 TGTGCCAGTAGTATCCTACTAGCGGGGGGGCAGGATGAGCAGTTCTTC CASSILLAGGQDEQFF
- TRBJ2-5 - TRBV2 TGTGCCAGCAGACCCCAACAGGGGACCCAGTACTTC CASRPQQGTQYF
- TRBJ1-1 - TRBV5-1 TGCGCCAGCAGCTTGGCAGGGGCGGACACTGAAGCTTTCTTT CASSLAGADTEAFF
- TRBJ1-2 - TRBV27 TGTGCCAGCCCCTGGGTGGGGGGCAACTATGGCTACACCTTC CASPWVGGNYGYTF
- TRBJ2-5 - TRBV5-1 TGCGCCAGCAGCTGGGGATATGGGGAGACCCAGTACTTC CASSWGYGETQYF
- TRBJ1-2 - TRBV27 TGTGCCAGTCATTCTGATTGCTACACCTTC CASHSDCYTF
once TRBJ2-5 - TRBV18 TGTGCCAGCTCACCACCTGTTGGGGAGACCCAGTACTTC CASSPPVGETQYF
once TRBJ2-5 TRBD2 TRBV7-2 TGTGCCAGCAGCTGGAGGACTAGCGGACTCCAAGAGACCCAGTACTTC CASSWRTSGLQETQYF
- TRBJ1-6 TRBD1 TRBV12-5 TGTGCTAGTGCCGGGACAGGGGTTTCACCCCTCCACTTT CASAGTGVSPLHF
once TRBJ2-7 - TRBV28 TGTGCCAGCAAGGACAACTACGAGCAGTACTTC CASKDNYEQYF
once TRBJ2-1 TRBD2 TRBV27 TGTGCCAGCAGTTTGTGGCGGGAGGGGAGTGAGCAGTTCTTC CASSLWREGSEQFF
- TRBJ1-2 TRBD1 TRBV29-1 TGCAGCGTTGACACAGGGGGACGCGGCTACACCTTC CSVDTGGRGYTF
- TRBJ2-1 - TRBV5-4 TGTGCCAGCAGCTTGGCCGGAGGGGCTTTCAATGAGCAGTTCTTC CASSLAGGAFNEQFF
- TRBJ1-1 TRBD1 TRBV6-6 TGTGCCAGCAGTTACGACAGGGCGAACACTGAAGCTTTCTTT CASSYDRANTEAFF
- TRBJ1-2 - TRBV18 TGTGCCAGCTCACCGTCGGGAGGGGACGGCTATGGCTACACCTTC CASSPSGGDGYGYTF
- TRBJ2-3 TRBD1 TRBV5-4 TGTGCCAGCAGCTTGGGACAGGGTAGTCTTCTTACGCAGTATTTT CASSLGQGSLLTQYF
- TRBJ2-3 TRBD1 TRBV25-1 TGTGCCAGCAGTGCCTCGGACAGGGTAGGGACAGATACGCAGTATTTT CASSASDRVGTDTQYF
- TRBJ2-6 - TRBV30 TGTGCCTGGAGCACAGGACCGTCTGGGGCCAACGTCCTGACTTTC CAWSTGPSGANVLTF
- TRBJ2-1 TRBD2 TRBV28 TGTGCCAGCAGTATGTTGAGCGGGGGGGTTTACAATGAGCAGTTCTTC CASSMLSGGVYNEQFF
once TRBJ2-1 - TRBV11-3 TGTGCCAGCAGCCCCGGGGCTGGCTCCAATGAGCAGTTCTTC CASSPGAGSNEQFF
- TRBJ1-3 - TRBV19 TGTGCCAGCGGCGTTGACAGCTCTGGAAACACCATATATTTT CASGVDSSGNTIYF
- TRBJ2-7 TRBD1 TRBV5-4 TGTGCCAGCAGCTTGCAGGGCTCAGGGGGCTCGGCCTACGAGCAGTACTTC CASSLQGSGGSAYEQYF
- TRBJ2-2 TRBD2 TRBV4-3 TGCGCCAGCAGCCAAGGGAGTAAAGGACTAGCGGCCTGGGGGAACACCGGGGAGCTGTTTTTT CASSQGSKGLAAWGNTGELFF
- TRBJ1-5 - TRBV6-1 TGTGCCAGCAGGGCTACGGATGGGGGCAATCAGCCCCAGCATTTT CASRATDGGNQPQHF
- TRBJ2-2 - TRBV7-8 TGTGCCAGCAGCTTAGCTGGGGTCGCGAACACCGGGGAGCTGTTTTTT CASSLAGVANTGELFF
- TRBJ1-2 - TRBV5-8 TGTGCCAGCAGTATCCGGGGCTTCTATGGCTACACCTTC CASSIRGFYGYTF
- TRBJ2-3 - TRBV4-2 TGTGCCAGCAGCCATAGGCGAACAGATACGCAGTATTTT CASSHRRTDTQYF
- TRBJ2-3 - TRBV28 TGTGCCAGCAGCTCCCGCGGGCAGGGCGGCACAGATACGCAGTATTTT CASSSRGQGGTDTQYF
- TRBJ1-5 - TRBV6-5 TGTGCCAGCAGTTACGATGGGGCGAGCAATCAGCCCCAGCATTTT CASSYDGASNQPQHF
- TRBJ2-3 - TRBV9 TGTGCCAGCAGCGTTAAGGGAGGCACAGATACGCAGTATTTT CASSVKGGTDTQYF
- TRBJ2-3 TRBD2 TRBV7-9 TGTGCCAGCAGCCGTAGCGGGGGGGTAGTGGATACGCAGTATTTT CASSRSGGVVDTQYF
- TRBJ1-5 - TRBV28 TGTGCCAGCAGCCTCCGGGCTACCAATCAGCCCCAGCATTTT CASSLRATNQPQHF
- TRBJ2-1 - TRBV30 TGTGCCAGAACTCTTTACAATGAGCAGTTCTTC CARTLYNEQFF
- TRBJ2-1 - TRBV18 TGTGCCAGCTCACCACCGTCTGGCGGGCCCTACAATGAGCAGTTCTTC CASSPPSGGPYNEQFF
once TRBJ2-1 - TRBV7-9 TGTGCCAGCAGCTCACAGGGATACGGCTACAATGAGCAGTTCTTC CASSSQGYGYNEQFF
- TRBJ2-4 TRBD1 TRBV5-1 TGCGCCAGCAGCGTAGGGACAGGGGGAACCAAAAACATTCAGTACTTC CASSVGTGGTKNIQYF
once TRBJ2-7 - TRBV7-9 TGTGCCAGCAGCTCGGGATTACCCCCTTACGAGCAGTACTTC CASSSGLPPYEQYF
- TRBJ2-5 - TRBV30 TGTGCCATGGCAGGGGGGACAAAGCGGGGGCCCCAAGAGACCCAGTACTTC CAMAGGTKRGPQETQYF
- TRBJ2-5 TRBD2 TRBV5-1 TGCGCCAGCAGCTTGGCCACTAGCGGGGAGACCCAGTACTTC CASSLATSGETQYF
- TRBJ2-1 TRBD2 TRBV9 TGTGCCAGCAGCAGACTAGCGGGGTTAGACAATGAGCAGTTCTTC CASSRLAGLDNEQFF
- TRBJ1-6 TRBD1 TRBV10-3 TGTGCCATCAGTGGACAGGGGGCCGGTTCACCCCTCCACTTT CAISGQGAGSPLHF
- TRBJ2-7 TRBD1 TRBV27 TGTGCCAGCAGTCCCGAATCGGGAACAGGGGTGTCCTACGAGCAGTACTTC CASSPESGTGVSYEQYF
- TRBJ1-3 - TRBV30 TGTGCCTGGAGTGACAGGGTTCAAGCTTACTCTGGAAACACCATATATTTT CAWSDRVQAYSGNTIYF
- TRBJ1-6 TRBD1 TRBV9 TGTGCCAGCAGCGTAGGGGACAGGGGGCAATCACCCCTCCACTTT CASSVGDRGQSPLHF
- TRBJ2-2 TRBD2 TRBV15 TGTGCCACCAGCAGAGACCTAGCGGGAGTCGGGGAGCTGTTTTTT CATSRDLAGVGELFF
few TRBJ2-1 - TRBV7-3 TGTGCCAGCAGCTTAATACTTCCCAAGCAGTTCTTC CASSLILPKQFF